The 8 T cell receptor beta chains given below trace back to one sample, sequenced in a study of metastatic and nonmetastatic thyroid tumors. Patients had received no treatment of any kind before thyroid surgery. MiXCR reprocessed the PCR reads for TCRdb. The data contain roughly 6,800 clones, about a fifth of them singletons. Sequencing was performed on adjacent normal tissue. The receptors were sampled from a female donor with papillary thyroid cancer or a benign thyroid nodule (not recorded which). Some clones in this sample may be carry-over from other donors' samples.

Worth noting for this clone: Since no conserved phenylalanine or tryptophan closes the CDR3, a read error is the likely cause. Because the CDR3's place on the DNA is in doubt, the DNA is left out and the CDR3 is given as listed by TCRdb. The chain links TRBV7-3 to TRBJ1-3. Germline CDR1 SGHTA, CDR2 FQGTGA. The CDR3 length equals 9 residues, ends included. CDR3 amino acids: CASSDPGLA.

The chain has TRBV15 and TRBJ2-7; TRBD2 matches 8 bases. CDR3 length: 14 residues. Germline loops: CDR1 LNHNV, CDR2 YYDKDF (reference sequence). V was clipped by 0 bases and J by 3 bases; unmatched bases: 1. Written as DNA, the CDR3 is TGTGCCACCAGCAGAGAAGCGGGAGTCTACGAGCAGTACTTC. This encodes CATSREAGVYEQYF.

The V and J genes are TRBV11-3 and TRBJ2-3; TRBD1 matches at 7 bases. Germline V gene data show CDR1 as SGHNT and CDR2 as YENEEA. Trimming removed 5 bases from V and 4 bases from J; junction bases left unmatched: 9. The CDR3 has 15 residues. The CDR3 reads CASSLGQAGADTQYF. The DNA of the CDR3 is TGTGCCAGCAGCCTCGGACAGGCCGGCGCAGATACGCAGTATTTT.

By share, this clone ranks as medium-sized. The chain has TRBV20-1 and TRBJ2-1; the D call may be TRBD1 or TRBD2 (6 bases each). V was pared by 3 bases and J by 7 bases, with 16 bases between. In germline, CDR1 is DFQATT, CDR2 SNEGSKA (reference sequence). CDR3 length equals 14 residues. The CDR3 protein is CSASWIGGHNEQFF. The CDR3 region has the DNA TGCAGTGCTAGTTGGATAGGGGGGCATAATGAGCAGTTCTTC.

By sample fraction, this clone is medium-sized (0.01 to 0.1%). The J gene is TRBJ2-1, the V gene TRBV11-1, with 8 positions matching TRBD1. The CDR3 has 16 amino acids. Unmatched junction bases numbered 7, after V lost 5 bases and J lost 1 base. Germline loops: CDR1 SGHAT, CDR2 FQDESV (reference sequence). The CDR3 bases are TGTGCCAGCAGCCGCCAAACAGGGGGGTCCTACAATGAGCAGTTCTTC. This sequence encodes CASSRQTGGSYNEQFF.

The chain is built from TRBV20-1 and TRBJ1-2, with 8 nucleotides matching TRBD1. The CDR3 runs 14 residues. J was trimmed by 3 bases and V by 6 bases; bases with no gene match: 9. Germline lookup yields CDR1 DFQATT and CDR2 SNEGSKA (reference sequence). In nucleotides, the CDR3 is TGCAGTGCCCCGAGACAGGGGATGGACTATGGCTACACCTTC. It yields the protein CSAPRQGMDYGYTF.

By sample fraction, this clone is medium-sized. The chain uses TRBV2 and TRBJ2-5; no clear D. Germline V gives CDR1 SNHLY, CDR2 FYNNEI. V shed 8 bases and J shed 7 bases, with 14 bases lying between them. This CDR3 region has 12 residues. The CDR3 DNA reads TGTGCCAGCGGCTTCCTAGAAGGGACCCAGTACTTC. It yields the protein CASGFLEGTQYF. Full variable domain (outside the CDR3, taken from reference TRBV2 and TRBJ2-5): EPEVTQTPSHQVTQMGQEVILRCVPISNHLYFYWYRQILGQKVEFLVSFYNNEISEKSEIFDDQFSVERPDGSNFTLKIRSTKLEDSAMYFCASGFLEGTQYFGPGTRLLVL.

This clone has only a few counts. The CDR3 region is CATGGDNSYEQYF. CDR3 bases: TGTGCCACCGGCGGGGACAACTCCTACGAGCAGTACTTC. This sequence joins TRBV24-1 and TRBJ2-7; either TRBD1 or TRBD2 may fit D (6 bases each). V lost 9 bases and J lost 0, with 11 bases in between. The germline CDR1 and CDR2 sequences are KGHDR and SFDVKD. The CDR3 is made up of 13 amino acids.